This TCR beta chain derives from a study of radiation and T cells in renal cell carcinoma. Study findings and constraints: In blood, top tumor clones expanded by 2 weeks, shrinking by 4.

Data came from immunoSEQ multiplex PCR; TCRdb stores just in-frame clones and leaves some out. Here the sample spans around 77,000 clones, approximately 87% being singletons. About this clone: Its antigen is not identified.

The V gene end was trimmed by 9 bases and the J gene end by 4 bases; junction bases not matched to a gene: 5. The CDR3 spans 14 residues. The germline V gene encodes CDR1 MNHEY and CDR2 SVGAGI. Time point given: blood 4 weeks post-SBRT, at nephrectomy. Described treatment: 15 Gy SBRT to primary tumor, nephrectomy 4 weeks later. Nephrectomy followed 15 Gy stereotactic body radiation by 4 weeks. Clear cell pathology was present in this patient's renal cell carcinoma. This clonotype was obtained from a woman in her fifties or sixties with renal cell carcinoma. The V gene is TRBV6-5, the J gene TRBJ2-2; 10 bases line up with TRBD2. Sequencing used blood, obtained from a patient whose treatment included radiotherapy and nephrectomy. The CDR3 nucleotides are TGTGCCAGTCTAGCGGGAGTGAGCACCGGGGAGCTGTTTTTT. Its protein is CASLAGVSTGELFF.